The 23 T cell receptor beta chains below all came from one sample that was sequenced in a study of blood T cell repertoires in COVID-19. Here immunoSEQ multiplex PCR was the method, and the copy in TCRdb shows in-frame clones only, minus some. The sample contains tens of thousands of clones, roughly 80% of which appear only once. The sequenced sample consisted of peripheral blood. All receptors come from a woman of 80 years or more with acute or convalescent COVID-19.

CDR3 DNA: TGCAGCGTTCGATCGCAGAACAATAATTCACCCCTCCACTTT. Its protein is CSVRSQNNNSPLHF. The genes are TRBV29-1 and TRBJ1-6; D is uncertain. This CDR3 has 14 residues. Germline V gene data show CDR1 as SQVTM and CDR2 as ANQGSEA. Between the trimmed V and J ends, which lost 5 bases and 5 bases, there was a span of 13 bases. The full variable domain, completed using reference TRBV29-1 and TRBJ1-6, is SAVISQKPSRDICQRGTSLTIQCQVDSQVTMMFWYRQQPGQSLTLIATANQGSEATYESGFVIDKFPISRPNLTFSTLTVSNMSPEDSSIYLCSVRSQNNNSPLHFGNGTRLTVT.

Only one count was recorded for this clone. The V call is TRBV10-3, the J call TRBJ2-6; D remains unclear. Germline loops: CDR1 ENHRY, CDR2 SYGVKD. The CDR3 loop spans 18 amino acids. The V end lost 6 bases, the J end lost 0 bases, and 18 bases lay between the germline ends. The CDR3 here is CAISQQDSPSSGANVLTF. The CDR3, as DNA: TGTGCCATCAGCCAACAAGATTCTCCTAGCTCTGGGGCCAACGTCCTGACTTTC.

The chain couples TRBV7-2 to TRBJ2-5; 9 nucleotides match TRBD2. V trimming: 4 bases; J trimming: 5 bases; junction bases outside the gene matches: 8. Per the germline V gene, CDR1 is SGHTA and CDR2 is FQGNSA. The CDR3 is made up of 15 amino acids. The CDR3: CASSYSGSGWETQYF. The CDR3 nucleotides are TGTGCCAGCAGCTATAGCGGGAGTGGGTGGGAGACCCAGTACTTC.

V and J are TRBV4-3 and TRBJ2-3; 11 bases are shared with TRBD2. There are 17 residues in the CDR3. Unmatched junction bases numbered 6, after V lost 0 bases and J lost 4 bases. Germline lookup yields CDR1 LGHNA and CDR2 YSLEER. The CDR3 is CASSQDLASGRSDTQYF. The CDR3 nucleotides read TGCGCCAGCAGCCAAGATTTGGCTAGCGGGAGGTCAGATACGCAGTATTTT.

As DNA, the CDR3 is TGTGCCAGCAGCTTGGCTGGTGAGCAGTTCTTC. Encoded protein: CASSLAGEQFF. The J gene is TRBJ2-1, the V gene TRBV13, with no clear D. Trimming shortened V by 3 bases and J by 9 bases, and 6 bases separated the two germline ends. The CDR3 is 11 amino acids. Germline V gene data show CDR1 as PRHDT and CDR2 as FYEKMQ (reference sequence).

This rearrangement joins TRBV2 to TRBJ2-2, with no clear D. This CDR3 is built from 13 residues. Germline V gene lookup returns CDR1 SNHLY and CDR2 FYNNEI. Trimming left V 2 bases short and J 4 bases short, with 5 bases between. CDR3 nucleotides: TGTGCCAGCAGTGAACAGGTCACCGGGGAGCTGTTTTTT. Translation gives CASSEQVTGELFF.

This clone was observed once. The chain is built from TRBV7-3 and TRBJ2-2, with 11 bases matching TRBD2. The J segment lost 5 bases and the V segment lost 4 bases, leaving 3 bases of the junction unmatched. The CDR3 is made up of 15 amino acids. Looked up from germline, CDR1 is SGHTA and CDR2 is FQGTGA. CDR3 nucleotides: TGTGCCAGCAGCTCAACTAGCGGGAGTACCGGGGAGCTGTTTTTT. It yields the protein CASSSTSGSTGELFF.

This chain connects TRBV13 to TRBJ2-2; 12 bases fit TRBD1. V lost 5 bases, J lost 7 bases, and 8 bases stayed unmatched. CDR3 length equals 16 residues. Germline lookup yields CDR1 PRHDT and CDR2 FYEKMQ (reference sequence). DNA of the CDR3: TGTGCCAGCAGCCATAGGGACAGGGGGCGCGGCGGGGAGCTGTTTTTT. Translated: CASSHRDRGRGGELFF.

The V call is TRBV19, the J call TRBJ2-7; tentatively, D is TRBD2 (5 bases). V lost 0 bases, J lost 2 bases, and 17 bases lay in between. The CDR3 extends over 17 amino acids. CDR1 and CDR2 from the germline V gene are LNHDA and SQIVND (reference sequence). Here the CDR3 DNA reads TGTGCCAGTAGTATAGACGGAGTGGGGAGTATAGCCTACGAGCAGTACTTC. This codes for CASSIDGVGSIAYEQYF.

This chain joins TRBV4-1 and TRBJ2-7; 9 bases are shared with TRBD2. Germline trimming cut 4 bases from V and 0 bases from J; bases unmatched to any gene: 10. Germline CDR1 reads MGHRA; CDR2 reads YSYEKL. There are 17 residues in the CDR3. DNA of the CDR3: TGCGCCAGCAGCCTCATCCCGGGACTAGCTTTCTCCTACGAGCAGTACTTC. Encoded protein: CASSLIPGLAFSYEQYF.

V is TRBV6-2 or TRBV6-3 and J is TRBJ2-7; D is possibly TRBD1 (5 bases). Trimming took 6 bases from V and 6 from J, leaving 12 bases between them. CDR3 length: 12 amino acids. From germline, CDR1 is MNHEY and CDR2 SVGEGT. The DNA for the CDR3 is TGTGCCAGCAGCCTTCAGGGTTTCGAGCAGTACTTC. Protein sequence: CASSLQGFEQYF.

CDR3 in DNA: TGTGCCAGCTCACCTCGACTGGATTCACCCCTCCACTTT. Protein: CASSPRLDSPLHF. The chain uses TRBV18 and TRBJ1-6; D not certain. CDR1 is KGHSH and CDR2 is LQKENI in the germline V gene. The V end was cut by 3 bases, the J end by 8 bases, with 8 bases between. The CDR3 runs to 13 residues.

This rearrangement joins TRBV5-4 to TRBJ2-7; 8 bases are a match to TRBD2. The CDR3 has 14 amino acids. V was pared by 2 bases and J by 6 bases, with 7 bases of the junction left unmatched. Per the germline V gene, CDR1 is SGHNT and CDR2 is YYREEE (reference sequence). The CDR3 DNA reads as TGTGCCAGCAGCTTTCCCAGCGGGAGAGGCGAGCAGTACTTC. Its translation: CASSFPSGRGEQYF.

This chain uses TRBV7-9 with TRBJ2-1; the match to TRBD1 covers 7 bases. The CDR3 extends over 15 amino acids. The J segment lost 4 bases and the V segment lost 1 base, leaving 4 bases of the junction unmatched. The germline V gene encodes CDR1 SEHNR and CDR2 FQNEAQ (reference sequence). This chain's CDR3 is CASSLGRGRYNEQFF. The CDR3 DNA is TGTGCCAGCAGCTTAGGAAGGGGGCGGTACAATGAGCAGTTCTTC.

V gene TRBV7-2 combines with J gene TRBJ2-2; 12 nucleotides match TRBD2. This CDR3 is built from 15 residues. V dropped 10 bases and J dropped 5; count of bases not matched to a gene: 8. Germline CDR1 SGHTA, CDR2 FQGNSA. The CDR3 loop is CAIKLAGGGTGELFF. The CDR3 DNA reads TGTGCCATCAAACTAGCGGGAGGTGGAACCGGGGAGCTGTTTTTT.

This chain links TRBV25-1 with TRBJ2-6; a weak D match, TRBD2 (6 bases). From germline, CDR1 is MGHDK and CDR2 SYGVNS. V shed 4 bases and J shed 2 bases, with 15 bases lying between them. The CDR3 extends over 17 amino acids. CDR3 nucleotides: TGTGCCAGCAGTGCCCCGGGAGTTGGCGCTGGGGCCAACGTCCTGACTTTC. Its protein is CASSAPGVGAGANVLTF.

J is TRBJ1-5 and V is TRBV7-6, with no clear D. Germline V gene data show CDR1 as SGHVS and CDR2 as FNYEAQ. The CDR3 spans 15 residues. Between the trimmed V and J ends, which lost 1 base and 0 bases, there was a span of 7 bases. CDR3 in DNA: TGTGCCAGCAGCTTAGACGCGTATAGCAATCAGCCCCAGCATTTT. The encoded protein is CASSLDAYSNQPQHF.

This clone was seen just once. This chain uses TRBV2 with TRBJ2-2; possible D gene TRBD2, 6 bases. Germline V gives CDR1 SNHLY, CDR2 FYNNEI. The V and J ends lost 6 bases and 1 base respectively, with 9 bases between them. The length of the CDR3 is 14 residues. The CDR3 here is CASRDGRNTGELFF. DNA of the CDR3: TGTGCCAGCAGGGACGGGAGGAACACCGGGGAGCTGTTTTTT.

This clone is labeled as medium-sized. CDR3 DNA: TGCGCCAGCAGCCAAACCTCGACTAGTCTATGCTACGAGCAGTACTTC. It encodes CASSQTSTSLCYEQYF. This sequence joins TRBV4-1 and TRBJ2-7; possibly TRBD2 for D (6 bases). The V gene lost 2 bases and the J gene lost 3 bases, with 17 bases spanning the gap. CDR1 is MGHRA and CDR2 is YSYEKL in the germline V gene. This CDR3 comprises 16 residues.

This chain joins TRBV18 and TRBJ1-3; a possible D gene is TRBD1 (6 bases). There are 16 residues in the CDR3. Looked up from germline, CDR1 is KGHSH and CDR2 is LQKENI. V was cut by 2 bases and J by 4 bases, with 15 bases left in between. In DNA form, the CDR3 reads TGTGCCAGCTCACCATTCGAGGGGGTGGAAGGAAACACCATATATTTT. Translation: CASSPFEGVEGNTIYF.

The rearrangement uses TRBV29-1 and TRBJ1-2; D is unclear. CDR3 length equals 12 residues. Trimming took 5 bases from V and 0 from J, leaving 7 bases between them. CDR1 SQVTM and CDR2 ANQGSEA come from the germline V gene. The CDR3 DNA reads as TGCAGCGTTCTTCCTACTAACTATGGCTACACCTTC. This translates into CSVLPTNYGYTF. Full variable domain (missing parts from reference TRBV29-1 and TRBJ1-2): SAVISQKPSRDICQRGTSLTIQCQVDSQVTMMFWYRQQPGQSLTLIATANQGSEATYESGFVIDKFPISRPNLTFSTLTVSNMSPEDSSIYLCSVLPTNYGYTFGSGTRLTVV.

This clone was detected once. V gene TRBV6-5 combines with J gene TRBJ2-2; TRBD2 is a possible D gene (5 bases). CDR3 length: 12 residues. The germline CDR1 and CDR2 sequences are MNHEY and SVGAGI. V was pared by 9 bases and J by 7 bases, with 12 bases between. Here the CDR3 DNA reads TGTGCCAGTCTGGAGGTCAACGGGGAGCTGTTTTTT. Amino acids: CASLEVNGELFF.

V gene TRBV30 combines with J gene TRBJ2-1, with TRBD2 matching over 9 bases. The CDR3 has 14 amino acids. Germline CDR1 and CDR2: GTSNPN and SVGIG (reference sequence). Trimming at V came to 1 base and at J to 10 bases, leaving 8 bases not matched to a gene. CDR3: CAWSGGGRAGEQFF. DNA of the CDR3: TGTGCCTGGAGTGGCGGCGGGAGGGCCGGAGAGCAGTTCTTC.